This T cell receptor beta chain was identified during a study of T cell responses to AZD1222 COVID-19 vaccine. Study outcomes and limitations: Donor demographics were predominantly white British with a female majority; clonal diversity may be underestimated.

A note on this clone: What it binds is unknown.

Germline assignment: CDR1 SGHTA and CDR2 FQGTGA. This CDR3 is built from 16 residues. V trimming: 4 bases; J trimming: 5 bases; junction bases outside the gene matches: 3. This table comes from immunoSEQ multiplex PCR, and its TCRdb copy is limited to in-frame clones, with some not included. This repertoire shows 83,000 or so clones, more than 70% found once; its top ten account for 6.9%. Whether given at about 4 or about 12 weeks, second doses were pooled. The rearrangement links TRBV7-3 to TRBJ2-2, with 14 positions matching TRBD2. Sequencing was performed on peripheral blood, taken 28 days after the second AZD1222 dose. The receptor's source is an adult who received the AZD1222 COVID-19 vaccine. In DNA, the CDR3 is TGTGCCAGCAGCTGGGGACTAGCGGGAGAGACCGGGGAGCTGTTTTTT. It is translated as CASSWGLAGETGELFF.